The entry that follows covers one T cell receptor (beta chain) sequence. Its specificity is not known. V lost 1 base and J lost 1; bases outside the gene matches: 3. The germline V gene has CDR1 SGHTA and CDR2 FQGNSA. The CDR3 is 15 amino acids. The PCR had 60 Vbeta and 13 Jbeta primers. Method: immunoSEQ multiplex PCR; TCRdb's copy keeps in-frame clones and lacks some. The specimen's table records some 76,000 clones. This record comes from a study of cytomegalovirus exposure and HLA in healthy donors. Whole-study results and caveats: TCR beta V- and J-gene trimming was later associated with a missense DCLRE1C variant. The dataset shows that most TCR sequences were rare, while some public TCRs occurred in many donors.

The chain couples TRBV7-2 to TRBJ1-1; 7 bases are shared with TRBD1. What was sequenced was PBMCs. The sequence derives from a boy under 18 in good health and CMV-seronegative. In DNA form, the CDR3 reads TGTGCCAGCAGCTTAGGGGGACAGAGGAACACTGAAGCTTTCTTT. Its protein is CASSLGGQRNTEAFF.